What follows describes a single T cell receptor beta chain. Time point reported: patch test 1, 2 weeks after DPC sensitization. Indicated treatment: therapeutic diphenylcyclopropenone sensitization with weekly scalp DPC. TCRdb re-analysed the RACE reads in MiXCR, keeping a single row per CDR3 protein. In the table there are around 150,000 distinct CDR3 sequences, approximately 14% of which are singletons. This entry belongs to a study of human T cells and chemical hapten exposure. The CDR3 is 15 amino acids. Germline lookup yields CDR1 LNHDA and CDR2 SQIVND (reference sequence). The V end lost 3 bases, the J end lost 6 bases, and 16 bases lay between the germline ends.

The chain couples TRBV19 to TRBJ2-3, with D perhaps matching TRBD1 (6 bases). The material was whole blood, obtained in connection with sensitization to the hapten diphenylcyclopropenone (DPC). The sequence derives from a woman in her twenties or thirties with alopecia areata. Some clones in this sample may be carry-over from other donors' samples. This CDR3 is CASSMGATEGDTQYF. CDR3 nucleotides: TGTGCCAGTAGTATGGGGGCGACAGAGGGCGATACGCAGTATTTT.